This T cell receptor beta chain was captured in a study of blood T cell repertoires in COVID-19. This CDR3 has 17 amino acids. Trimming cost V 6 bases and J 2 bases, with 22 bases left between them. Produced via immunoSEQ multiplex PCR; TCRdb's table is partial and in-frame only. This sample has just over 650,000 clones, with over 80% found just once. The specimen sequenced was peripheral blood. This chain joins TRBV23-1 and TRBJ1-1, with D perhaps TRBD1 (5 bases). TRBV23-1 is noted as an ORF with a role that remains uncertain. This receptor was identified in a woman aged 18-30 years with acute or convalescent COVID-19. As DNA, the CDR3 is TGCGCCAGCAGACTCCTGGAGAGGGAGGGGAGTAACACTGAAGCTTTCTTT. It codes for CASRLLEREGSNTEAFF.